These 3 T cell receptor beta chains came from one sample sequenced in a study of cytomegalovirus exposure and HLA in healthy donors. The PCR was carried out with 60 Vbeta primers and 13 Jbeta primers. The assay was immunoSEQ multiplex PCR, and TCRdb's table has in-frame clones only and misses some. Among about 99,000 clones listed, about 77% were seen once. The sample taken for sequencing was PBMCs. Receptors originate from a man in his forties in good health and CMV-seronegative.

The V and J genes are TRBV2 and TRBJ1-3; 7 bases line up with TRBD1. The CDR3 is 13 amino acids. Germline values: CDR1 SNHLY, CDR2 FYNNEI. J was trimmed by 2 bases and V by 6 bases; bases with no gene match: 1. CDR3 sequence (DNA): TGTGCCAGCAGGGGACAGACTGGAAACACCATATATTTT. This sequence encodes CASRGQTGNTIYF.

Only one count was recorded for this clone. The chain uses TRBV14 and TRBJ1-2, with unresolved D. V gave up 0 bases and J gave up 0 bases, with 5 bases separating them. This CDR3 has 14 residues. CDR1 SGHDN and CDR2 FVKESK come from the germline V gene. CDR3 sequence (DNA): TGTGCCAGCAGCCAAGATCAGACTAACTATGGCTACACCTTC. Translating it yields CASSQDQTNYGYTF.

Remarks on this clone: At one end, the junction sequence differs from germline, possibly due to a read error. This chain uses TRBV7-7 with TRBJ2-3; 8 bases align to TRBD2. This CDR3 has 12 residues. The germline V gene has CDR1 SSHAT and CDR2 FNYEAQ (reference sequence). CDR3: CASSSGGDTQYF. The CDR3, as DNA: TGTGCTAGCAGCTCGGGGGGGGATACGCAGTATTTT.